These 15 T cell receptor beta chains were sequenced from one sample in a study (dated by TCRdb to 2015 to 2017). The library was prepared using multiplex PCR. Sequencing instrument: Ion Torrent PGM. Adaptor-ligated barcode primers were used to amplify TRBV12-4/TRBJ1-2 clonotypes in the roughly 24-patient analysis. The raw public data were reprocessed by TCRdb itself: fastp quality trimming at Q25, MiXCR clonotype calling, in-frame beta chains only. Under each unique CDR3 protein, matching rows form one entry showing the most common genes and DNA. The sample contains 450 or so distinct CDR3 sequences, about 23% of them found a single time. The ten largest clones represent more than 12% of the sample. Sequencing was carried out using memory CD4+ T cells sorted from blood. What the cell subset or site label conveys for this sample: memory CD4+ T cells, CD4+CD45RO+CD25-. The receptors derive from a female donor with breast cancer.

This clonotype qualifies as large. V is TRBV12-3 or TRBV12-4 and J is TRBJ1-2; D is uncertain. The length of the CDR3 is 11 residues. V gave up 10 bases and J gave up 7 bases, with 13 bases separating them. The CDR3 protein is CAIGIRAGYTF. CDR3 DNA sequence: TGTGCCATCGGAATTAGGGCTGGCTACACCTTC.

This chain links TRBV12-3 or TRBV12-4 with TRBJ1-2, with D tentatively TRBD1 (5 bases). The V gene lost 4 bases and the J gene lost 8 bases, with 11 bases spanning the gap. The CDR3 has 12 residues. CDR3 residues: CASSSEGRGYTF. DNA for the CDR3: TGTGCCAGCAGTTCCGAGGGGAGAGGCTACACCTTC.

This clonotype is deemed large. The chain recombines TRBV12-3 or TRBV12-4 with TRBJ1-2; D perhaps matches TRBD1 (5 bases). Trimming pared 6 bases from V and 7 bases from J, leaving 15 bases between. The CDR3 runs to 13 residues. The CDR3 here is CASRPGPSGGYTF. The CDR3 nucleotides are TGTGCCAGCAGACCGGGACCCTCGGGTGGCTACACCTTC.

This clonotype counts as large. The chain has TRBV12-3 or TRBV12-4 and TRBJ1-2; D uncertain. Trimming pared 6 bases from V and 0 bases from J, leaving 8 bases between. The CDR3 is 13 amino acids. The CDR3, as DNA: TGTGCCAGCAGCCGACAACCTAACTATGGCTACACCTTC. As protein: CASSRQPNYGYTF.

This clonotype appeared a few times. This rearrangement joins TRBV12-3 or TRBV12-4 to TRBJ1-2, with D uncertain. The CDR3 consists of 13 residues. Trimming took 5 bases from V and 3 from J, leaving 10 bases between them. CDR3 sequence: CASSRGIDYGYTF. The DNA for the CDR3 is TGTGCCAGCAGTCGAGGGATCGACTATGGCTACACCTTC.

This clonotype ranks as large. The rearrangement joins TRBV12-3 or TRBV12-4 to TRBJ1-2; tentatively, D is TRBD1 (5 bases). The length of the CDR3 is 15 residues. V lost 2 bases and J 8 bases, leaving 18 bases between the germline ends. CDR3 coding DNA: TGTGCCAGCAGTTTAAGATCGGGGCAGGGTGGCGGCTACACCTTC. This encodes CASSLRSGQGGGYTF.

This clonotype is deemed large. The chain carries TRBV12-3 or TRBV12-4 and TRBJ1-2; D possibly corresponds to TRBD1 (5 bases). This CDR3 region has 13 residues. V was pared by 6 bases and J by 4 bases, with 12 bases between. The CDR3 coding sequence is TGTGCCAGCAGCGAGGGGATTCGCTATGGCTACACCTTC. Residues: CASSEGIRYGYTF.

By proportion, this clonotype is large. This chain uses TRBV12-3 or TRBV12-4 with TRBJ1-2, with D maybe TRBD1 (5 bases). The germline V and J ends were trimmed by 2 bases and 3 bases, with 13 bases remaining between them. The CDR3 is 15 residues long. CDR3 coding DNA: TGTGCCAGCAGTTTACGAGGGGCGCTTGACTATGGCTACACCTTC. It encodes CASSLRGALDYGYTF.

Sample share makes this clonotype large (0.1 to 1%). The chain recombines TRBV12-3 or TRBV12-4 with TRBJ1-2; D unclear. V shed 1 base and J shed 7 bases, with 4 bases lying between them. The CDR3 is 11 amino acids. CDR3 nucleotide sequence: TGTGCCAGCAGTTTAGGACGTGGCTACACCTTC. Its translation: CASSLGRGYTF.

The chain recombines TRBV12-3 or TRBV12-4 with TRBJ1-2, with D perhaps matching TRBD1 (5 bases). The CDR3 runs to 14 residues. Deletions cut 6 bases from V and 7 bases from J, with 18 bases between. CDR3 amino acids: CASSVDQGYRGYTF. In DNA, the CDR3 is TGTGCCAGCAGCGTGGACCAGGGTTATCGTGGCTACACCTTC.

This clonotype is deemed large. This chain connects TRBV12-3 or TRBV12-4 to TRBJ1-2, with D possibly matching TRBD1 (5 bases). The CDR3 contains 15 residues. V dropped 8 bases and J dropped 4 bases, with 20 bases sitting between them. This CDR3 reads CASSDPGLNVYGYTF. CDR3 coding DNA: TGTGCCAGCTCCGATCCGGGACTCAACGTCTATGGCTACACCTTC.

The chain recombines TRBV12-3 or TRBV12-4 with TRBJ1-2; D call uncertain. Trimming removed 7 bases at V and 8 bases at J, with 14 bases between. The CDR3 extends over 12 amino acids. The CDR3 DNA follows: TGTGCCAGCACCCCGGGTGGGTTGGGCTACACCTTC. Translating it yields CASTPGGLGYTF.

By sample share, this clonotype is large (0.1 to 1%). This chain's CDR3 is CASRYRGANYGYTF. CDR3 sequence (DNA): TGTGCCAGCCGTTACCGAGGGGCTAACTATGGCTACACCTTC. V is TRBV12-3 or TRBV12-4 and J is TRBJ1-2, with D perhaps TRBD1 (5 bases). CDR3 size: 14 residues. V was shortened by 8 bases and J by 0 bases, with 13 bases between the two germline ends.

This chain links TRBV12-3 or TRBV12-4 with TRBJ1-2; D call uncertain. V lost 1 base and J 1 base, leaving 7 bases between the germline ends. CDR3 length: 14 residues. This CDR3 reads CASSLEGINYGYTF. In DNA form, the CDR3 reads TGTGCCAGCAGTTTAGAGGGCATTAACTATGGCTACACCTTC.

This chain joins TRBV12-3 or TRBV12-4 and TRBJ1-2; 10 bases are shared with TRBD1. Unmatched junction bases numbered 2, after V lost 5 bases and J lost 2 bases. This CDR3 is built from 14 residues. The CDR3, as DNA: TGTGCCAGCAGTCCGGGACAGGGGAACTATGGCTACACCTTC. Translating gives CASSPGQGNYGYTF.